The 14 T cell receptor beta chains in this list originate from one sample, sequenced in a study of shared clonotypes between healthy human individuals. TCRdb's copy holds only in-frame clones and misses some; the assay was immunoSEQ multiplex PCR. There are 2 million to 2.5 million clones in the sample; about 95% occur only once, and 0.9% to 1.4% lies in the top ten. Terminally differentiated effector memory CD45RA+ cells were left out of the naive CD8 fraction, which was CD45RO-negative and positively selected for CCR7. The sequenced sample was naive CD8+ T cells sorted from blood. The receptors stem from a man younger than 35 in good health.

The J gene is TRBJ2-7, the V gene TRBV25-1; D is possibly TRBD2 (6 bases). Trimming removed 8 bases from V and 4 bases from J, with 12 bases in between. The length of the CDR3 is 12 residues. CDR1 and CDR2 (germline): MGHDK, SYGVNS. The CDR3 sequence: CASGGAFYEQYF. DNA of the CDR3: TGTGCCAGCGGAGGGGCTTTTTACGAGCAGTACTTC.

This sequence joins TRBV7-9 and TRBJ1-1; maybe TRBD1 (5 bases). V was clipped by 5 bases and J by 9 bases, with 16 bases between them. The CDR3 is 13 residues long. Germline V gene sequence: CDR1 SEHNR, CDR2 FQNEAQ (reference sequence). This CDR3 is CASSPKGDWQAFF. Here the CDR3 DNA reads TGTGCCAGCAGCCCAAAAGGGGATTGGCAAGCTTTCTTT.

About this clone itself: The same CDR3 can be traced to other DNA sequences in this sample. CDR3 residues: CSVDAGENTEAFF. The CDR3 DNA is TGCAGCGTTGACGCGGGAGAGAACACTGAAGCTTTCTTT. The J gene is TRBJ1-1, the V gene TRBV29-1, with D unresolved. Per germline, CDR1 SQVTM and CDR2 ANQGSEA. Trimming cost V 3 bases and J 1 base, with 9 bases left between them. CDR3 length: 13 residues.

The chain is built from TRBV19 and TRBJ2-7, with D perhaps matching TRBD1 (6 bases). The V gene lost 5 bases and the J gene lost 2 bases, with 13 bases spanning the gap. There are 14 residues in the CDR3. In germline, CDR1 is LNHDA, CDR2 SQIVND (reference sequence). This chain's CDR3 is CASSSRDNPYEQYF. CDR3 nucleotide sequence: TGTGCCAGTAGTTCCCGGGACAACCCCTACGAGCAGTACTTC.

V usage is TRBV29-1 and J usage is TRBJ2-2, with D hard to call. Trimming stripped 8 bases from V and 1 base from J, with 23 bases between. This CDR3 region has 17 residues. Germline CDR1 is SQVTM and CDR2 is ANQGSEA. CDR3 DNA sequence: TGCAGCCCTGGGCCCATCCCCAGACGGAAGAACACCGGGGAGCTGTTTTTT. Amino acids: CSPGPIPRRKNTGELFF.

This chain connects TRBV6-5 to TRBJ1-4; D ambiguous. The CDR3 spans 13 residues. Deletions cut 8 bases from V and 8 bases from J, with 15 bases between. Germline V gene data show CDR1 as MNHEY and CDR2 as SVGAGI. CDR3: CASAGFPLEKLFF. Written as DNA, the CDR3 is TGTGCCAGCGCCGGGTTTCCGTTGGAAAAACTGTTTTTT.

Regarding this clone: This sample includes further DNA sequences coding for the same CDR3. The chain employs TRBV6-1 and TRBJ1-2, with D tentatively TRBD1 (5 bases). The V end lost 3 bases, the J end lost 4 bases, and 12 bases lay between the germline ends. The CDR3 loop spans 14 amino acids. CDR1 is MNHNS and CDR2 is SASEGT in the germline V gene. The chain's CDR3 is CASSEPGTGYGYTF. The CDR3 nucleotides are TGTGCCAGCAGTGAGCCGGGCACAGGCTATGGCTACACCTTC.

Of note for this clone: Within the sample, other DNA sequences also encode this same CDR3. The V gene is TRBV7-9, the J gene TRBJ1-4, with TRBD1 matching 9 bases. V shed 5 bases and J 5 bases; nucleotides not matched to a gene: 3. The CDR3 has 14 residues. Germline assignment: CDR1 SEHNR and CDR2 FQNEAQ (reference sequence). Here the CDR3 reads CASSPTGGNEKLFF. CDR3 bases: TGTGCCAGCAGCCCGACAGGGGGAAATGAAAAACTGTTTTTT.

V is TRBV2 and J is TRBJ2-2; D might be TRBD1 (6 bases). This CDR3 has 15 residues. The germline V gene has CDR1 SNHLY and CDR2 FYNNEI. Trimming took 9 bases from V and 5 from J, leaving 19 bases between them. The CDR3 here is CASSQGQGITGELFF. CDR3 coding DNA: TGTGCCAGTTCCCAGGGGCAGGGGATAACCGGGGAGCTGTTTTTT. The entire variable domain, with the rest obtained from reference TRBV2 and TRBJ2-2, is as follows: EPEVTQTPSHQVTQMGQEVILRCVPISNHLYFYWYRQILGQKVEFLVSFYNNEISEKSEIFDDQFSVERPDGSNFTLKIRSTKLEDSAMYFCASSQGQGITGELFFGEGSRLTVL.

The gene calls are TRBV10-3 and TRBJ2-3; D is unresolved. The CDR3 is 13 amino acids. Germline V CDR1 and CDR2: ENHRY, SYGVKD. V gave up 6 bases and J gave up 2 bases, with 9 bases separating them. CDR3 region: CAISLGHTDTQYF. The DNA of the CDR3 is TGTGCCATCAGCCTAGGGCACACAGATACGCAGTATTTT.

The chain carries TRBV6-5 and TRBJ2-2; D is uncertain. CDR3 length equals 15 residues. The germline V gene has CDR1 MNHEY and CDR2 SVGAGI. V lost 1 base and J lost 2, with 8 bases in between. The CDR3 bases are TGTGCCAGCAGTTACTTTGCTTCTAACACCGGGGAGCTGTTTTTT. It encodes CASSYFASNTGELFF.

A remark on this clone: The same CDR3 is also encoded by other DNA sequences in this sample. The J gene is TRBJ2-3, the V gene TRBV6-5; a possible D gene is TRBD2 (7 bases). V dropped 2 bases and J dropped 2 bases, with 11 bases sitting between them. Germline CDR1 MNHEY, CDR2 SVGAGI. The CDR3 is 15 amino acids. The CDR3 loop reads CASSYGGGLTDTQYF. As DNA, the CDR3 is TGTGCCAGCAGTTACGGCGGGGGCCTCACAGATACGCAGTATTTT.

The genes are TRBV4-3 and TRBJ1-6; D gene uncertain. The CDR3 contains 18 residues. Trimming left V 1 base short and J 0 bases short, with 13 bases between. The germline V gene has CDR1 LGHNA and CDR2 YSLEER. Here the CDR3 DNA reads TGCGCCAGCAGCCAAGCAGAGGCGGCATCCTCCTATAATTCACCCCTCCACTTT. Translation gives CASSQAEAASSYNSPLHF.

In this sample, this clone turned up once. Other DNA sequences within the sample encode an identical CDR3. The CDR3 loop reads CARLEDGEIGRGGYTF. In DNA, the CDR3 is TGTGCCAGACTGGAGGATGGCGAGATCGGTCGTGGAGGCTACACCTTC. The chain combines TRBV2 with TRBJ1-2; D is uncertain. V gave up 9 bases and J gave up 8 bases, with 28 bases separating them. CDR1 and CDR2 (germline): SNHLY, FYNNEI. The CDR3 loop spans 16 amino acids.